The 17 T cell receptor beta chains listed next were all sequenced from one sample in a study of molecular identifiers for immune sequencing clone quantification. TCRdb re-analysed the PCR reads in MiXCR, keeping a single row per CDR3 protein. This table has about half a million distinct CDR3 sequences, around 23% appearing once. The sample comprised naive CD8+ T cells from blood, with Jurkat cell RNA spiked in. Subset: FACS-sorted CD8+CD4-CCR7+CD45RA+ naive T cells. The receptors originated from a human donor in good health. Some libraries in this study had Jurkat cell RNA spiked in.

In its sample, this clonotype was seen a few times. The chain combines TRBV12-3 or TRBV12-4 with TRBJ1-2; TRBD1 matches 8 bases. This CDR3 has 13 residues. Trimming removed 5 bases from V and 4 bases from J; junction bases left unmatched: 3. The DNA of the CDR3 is TGTGCCAGCAGTCCAGGGGGCCCCTATGGCTACACCTTC. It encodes CASSPGGPYGYTF.

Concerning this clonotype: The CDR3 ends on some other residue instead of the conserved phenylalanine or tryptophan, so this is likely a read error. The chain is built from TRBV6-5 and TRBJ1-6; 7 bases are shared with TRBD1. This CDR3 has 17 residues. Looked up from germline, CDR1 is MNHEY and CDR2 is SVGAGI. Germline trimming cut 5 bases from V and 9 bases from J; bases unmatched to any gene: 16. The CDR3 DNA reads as TGTGCCAGCAGTACCAGGGACAGCGAAACGATTGGTTCACCCCTCCACCTT. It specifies CASSTRDSETIGSPLHL.

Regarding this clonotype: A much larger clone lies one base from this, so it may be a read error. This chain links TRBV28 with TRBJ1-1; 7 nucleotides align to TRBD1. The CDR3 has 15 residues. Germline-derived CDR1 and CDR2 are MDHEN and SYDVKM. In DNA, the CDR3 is TGTACCACCACACGGGGCTGGACAGGTTTTTCTGAAGCTTTCTTT. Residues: CTTTRGWTGFSEAFF.

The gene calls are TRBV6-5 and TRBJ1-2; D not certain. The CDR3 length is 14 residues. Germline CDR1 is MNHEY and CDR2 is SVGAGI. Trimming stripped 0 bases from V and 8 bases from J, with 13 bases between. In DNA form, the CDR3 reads TGTGCCAGCAGTTACTCGAGTCCCTCAGAGGGCTACACCTTC. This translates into CASSYSSPSEGYTF.

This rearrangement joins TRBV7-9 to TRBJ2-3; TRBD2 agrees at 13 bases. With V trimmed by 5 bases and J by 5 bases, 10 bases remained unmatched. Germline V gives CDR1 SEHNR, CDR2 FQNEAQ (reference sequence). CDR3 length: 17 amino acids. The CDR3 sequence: CASSPRLAGGPRDTQYF. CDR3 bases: TGTGCCAGCAGCCCTAGACTAGCGGGAGGTCCAAGAGATACGCAGTATTTT.

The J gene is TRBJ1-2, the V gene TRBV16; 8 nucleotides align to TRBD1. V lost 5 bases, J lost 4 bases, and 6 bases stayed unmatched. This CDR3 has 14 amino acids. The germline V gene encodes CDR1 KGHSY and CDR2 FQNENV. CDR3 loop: CASSSEGQVYGYTF. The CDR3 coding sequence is TGTGCCAGCAGCAGCGAGGGACAGGTCTATGGCTACACCTTC. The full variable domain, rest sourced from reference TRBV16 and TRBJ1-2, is GEEVAQTPKHLVRGEGQKAKLYCAPIKGHSYVFWYQQVLKNEFKFLISFQNENVFDETGMPKERFSAKCLPNSPCSLEIQATKLEDSAVYFCASSSEGQVYGYTFGSGTRLTVV.

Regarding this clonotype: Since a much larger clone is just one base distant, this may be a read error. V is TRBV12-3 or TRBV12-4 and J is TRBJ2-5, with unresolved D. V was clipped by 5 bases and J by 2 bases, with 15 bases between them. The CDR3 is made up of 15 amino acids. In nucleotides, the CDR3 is TGTGCCAGCAGTCCCCGGTCGGGCCCGCAAGAGACCCAGTACTTC. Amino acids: CASSPRSGPQETQYF.

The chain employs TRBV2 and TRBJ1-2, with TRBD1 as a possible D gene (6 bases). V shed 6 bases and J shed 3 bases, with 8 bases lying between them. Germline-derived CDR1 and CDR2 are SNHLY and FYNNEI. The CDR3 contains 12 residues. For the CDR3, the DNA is TGTGCCAGCAGATCAGGGGACTATGGCTACACCTTC. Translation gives CASRSGDYGYTF.

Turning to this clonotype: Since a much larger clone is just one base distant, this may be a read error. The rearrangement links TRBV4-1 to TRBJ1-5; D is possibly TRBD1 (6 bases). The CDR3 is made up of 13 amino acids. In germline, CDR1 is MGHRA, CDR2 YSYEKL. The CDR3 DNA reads TGCGCCAGCAGCCAGAACAGGGATCAGCTCCAGCATTTT. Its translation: CASSQNRDQLQHF.

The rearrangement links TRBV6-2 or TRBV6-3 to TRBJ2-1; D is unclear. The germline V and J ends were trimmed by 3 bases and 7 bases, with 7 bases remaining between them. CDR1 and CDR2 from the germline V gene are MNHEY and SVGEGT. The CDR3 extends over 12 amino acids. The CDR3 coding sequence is TGTGCCAGCAGTTATGCACGAAATGAGCAGTTCTTC. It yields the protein CASSYARNEQFF.

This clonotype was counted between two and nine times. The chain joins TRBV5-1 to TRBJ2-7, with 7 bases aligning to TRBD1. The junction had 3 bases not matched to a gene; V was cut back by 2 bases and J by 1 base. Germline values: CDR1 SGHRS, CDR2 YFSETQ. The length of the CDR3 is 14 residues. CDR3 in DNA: TGCGCCAGCAGCTTCGTGACAGGGTCCTACGAGCAGTACTTC. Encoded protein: CASSFVTGSYEQYF.

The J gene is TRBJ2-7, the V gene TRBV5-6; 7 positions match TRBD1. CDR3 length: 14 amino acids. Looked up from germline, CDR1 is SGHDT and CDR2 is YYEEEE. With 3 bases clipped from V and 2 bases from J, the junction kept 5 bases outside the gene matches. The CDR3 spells CASSSTGSTYEQYF. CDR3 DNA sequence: TGTGCCAGCAGCTCGACAGGGTCGACCTACGAGCAGTACTTC.

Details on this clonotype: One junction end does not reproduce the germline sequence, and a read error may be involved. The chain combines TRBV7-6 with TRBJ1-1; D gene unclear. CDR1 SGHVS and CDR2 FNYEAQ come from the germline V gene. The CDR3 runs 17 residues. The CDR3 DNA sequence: TGTGCCAGCAGCTTAGTCCCTCACAGCATAATGAACACTGAAGCTCTCTTT. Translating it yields CASSLVPHSIMNTEALF.

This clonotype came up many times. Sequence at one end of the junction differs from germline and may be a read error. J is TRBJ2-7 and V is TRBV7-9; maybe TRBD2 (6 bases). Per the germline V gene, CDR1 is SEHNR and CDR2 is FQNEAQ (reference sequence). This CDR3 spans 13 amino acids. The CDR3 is CASSPRGAYEQYF. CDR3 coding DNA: TGCGCCAGCAGCCCTCGCGGGGCGTACGAGCAGTACTTC. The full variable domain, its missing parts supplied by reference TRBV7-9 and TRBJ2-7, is DTGVSQNPRHKITKRGQNVTFRCDPISEHNRLYWYRQTLGQGPEFLTYFQNEAQLEKSRLLSDRFSAERPKGSFSTLEIQRTEQGDSAMYLCASSPRGAYEQYFGPGTRLTVT.

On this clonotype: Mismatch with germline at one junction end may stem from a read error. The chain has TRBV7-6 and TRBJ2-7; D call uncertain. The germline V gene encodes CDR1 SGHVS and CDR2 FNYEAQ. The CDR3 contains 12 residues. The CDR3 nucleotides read TGTGCCAGCAGCTCTCGACCGGACGAGCAGTGCTTC. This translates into CASSSRPDEQCF.

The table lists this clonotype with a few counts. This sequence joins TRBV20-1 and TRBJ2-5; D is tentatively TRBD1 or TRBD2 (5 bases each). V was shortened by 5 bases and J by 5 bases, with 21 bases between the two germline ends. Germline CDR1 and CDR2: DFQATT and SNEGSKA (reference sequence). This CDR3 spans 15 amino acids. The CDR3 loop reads CSAGKDFPGRETQYF. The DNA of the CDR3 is TGCAGTGCTGGGAAGGACTTTCCGGGACGGGAGACCCAGTACTTC.

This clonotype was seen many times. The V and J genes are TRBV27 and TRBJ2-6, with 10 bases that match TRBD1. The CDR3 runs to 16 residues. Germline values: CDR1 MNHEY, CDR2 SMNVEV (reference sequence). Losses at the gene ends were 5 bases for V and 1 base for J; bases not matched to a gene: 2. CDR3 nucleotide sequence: TGTGCCAGCAGTGGACAGGGGGTTTCTGGGGCCAACGTCCTGACTTTC. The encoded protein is CASSGQGVSGANVLTF.